The entry below gives a single T cell receptor (beta chain) sequence along with its context. Antigen unknown. This CDR3 spans 15 amino acids. Germline V gene sequence: CDR1 SGHVS, CDR2 FNYEAQ. The ends were cut back, 2 bases at V and 3 bases at J, with 14 bases in the middle. TCRdb passed the reads through MiXCR, listing each CDR3 protein once. The sample shows about 68,000 distinct CDR3 sequences, 55% to 80% of them seen only once. This sample was included in a study of type 1 regulatory T cells. Study as a whole: T-allo10 is a Tr1-enriched, alloantigen-specific CD4 T cell product made in vitro.

The TCR was taken from a human donor in good health. The chain employs TRBV7-6 and TRBJ2-7, with D unclear. The sequenced material came from cultured T cells, either the whole culture or a sorted T cell fraction (not recorded which). The subset was: Tr1-enriched cell product generated in vitro against host alloantigens. CDR3 region: CASSLLGLLGYEQYF. As DNA, the CDR3 is TGTGCCAGCAGCTTACTGGGCTTACTTGGCTACGAGCAGTACTTC.